A selection of T cell receptor beta chains follows, all from one sample in a study of OX40 agonist ivuxolimab in advanced cancers. Generated by immunoSEQ multiplex PCR, the TCRdb table keeps only in-frame clones and is missing some. Of 30,000 to 40,000 clones listed, about four fifths were seen once; the top ten hold approximately 2.4%. The sample consisted of CD4+ or CD8+ T cells sorted from blood, taken in a trial of the OX40 agonist ivuxolimab. These receptors all stem from an adult with an advanced solid tumor such as melanoma, head and neck, liver or kidney cancer. The CDR3 runs from the conserved cysteine through the conserved F or W. The D gene is left open where the match is weak. Only some rows state a clone size, as once, few, many or a class for expanded clones.

clone_size d_call j_call cdr3_length v_call cdr3_nt cdr3_aa
. . TRBJ2-7 12 TRBV30 TGTGCCTGGAGTCCGAGTAGCTACGAGCAGTACTTC CAWSPSSYEQYF
. . TRBJ1-2 11 TRBV6-1 TGTGCCAGCAATATGGGGTATGGCTACACCTTC CASNMGYGYTF
. TRBD2 TRBJ2-3 15 TRBV19 TGTGCCAGTGGACCGACGGGAGGGCGGGGAGATACGCAGTATTTT CASGPTGGRGDTQYF
few . TRBJ1-4 15 TRBV30 TGTGCCTGGAGTGTAGGGCAGCTGGATAATGAAAAACTGTTTTTT CAWSVGQLDNEKLFF
. . TRBJ2-3 11 TRBV12-5 TGTGCTAGTGGTTTGGGGGGGCGCTTGGCTTTT CASGLGGRLAF
. . TRBJ1-5 14 TRBV9 TGTGCCAGCAGCGTCGGGACACCCAATCAGCCCCAGCATTTT CASSVGTPNQPQHF
. TRBD1 TRBJ1-2 15 TRBV5-1 TGCGCCAGCAGCTTGGACAGGGACAGCAACTATGGCTACACCTTC CASSLDRDSNYGYTF
. . TRBJ2-3 16 TRBV28 TGTGCCAGCAGTTTTGTGGGGCGCCGAGACTCGGATACGCAGTATTTT CASSFVGRRDSDTQYF
once . TRBJ2-3 19 TRBV9 TGTGCCAGCAGCACCAGGATAGTCCTGGGTGGGATGGGGACAGATACGCAGTATTTT CASSTRIVLGGMGTDTQYF
once . TRBJ1-5 16 TRBV30 TGTGCCTGGAGTGTACGTTCGGTAGGACCGAATCAGCCCCAGCATTTT CAWSVRSVGPNQPQHF
. . TRBJ2-1 16 TRBV7-3 TGTGCCAGCAGCTCATTAGCGGCCCCGGTTCTTAATGAGCAGTTCTTC CASSSLAAPVLNEQFF
. . TRBJ2-3 12 TRBV7-2 TGTGCCAGCAGCTCCCAGTTAGATACGCAGTATTTT CASSSQLDTQYF
few . TRBJ1-1 11 TRBV2 TGTGCCAGCAGTGAATTCTCTGAAGCTTTCTTT CASSEFSEAFF
. . TRBJ2-3 14 TRBV10-3 TGTGCCATCAGAGGAGACTGGTCAGGCGATACGCAGTATTTT CAIRGDWSGDTQYF
. . TRBJ1-1 13 TRBV7-6 TGTGCCAGCAGCCGGGGCCGACAAACTGAAGCTTTCTTT CASSRGRQTEAFF
. TRBD1 TRBJ1-5 18 TRBV19 TGTGCCAGTAGTATAGGCGGGATGACAGGGGTAAAGAATCAGCCCCAGCATTTT CASSIGGMTGVKNQPQHF
. . TRBJ1-5 14 TRBV6-5 TGTGCCAGCAGTGGGGGTGGGGGGAATCAGCCCCAGCATTTT CASSGGGGNQPQHF
. . TRBJ1-4 15 TRBV7-2 TGTGCCAGCAGCTTAGAACTCTATGGGAATGAAAAACTGTTTTTT CASSLELYGNEKLFF
. . TRBJ1-6 16 TRBV5-1 TGCGCCAGCAGCTTTTATCATAGTAACTATAATTCACCCCTCCACTTT CASSFYHSNYNSPLHF
. . TRBJ1-5 15 TRBV30 TGTGCCTGGAGTTTTGACCCCGTCGGGCGACAGCCCCAGCATTTT CAWSFDPVGRQPQHF
. . TRBJ2-7 14 TRBV27 TGTGCCAGCAGTTTCTCAGTGGGGGCCCACGAGCAGTACTTC CASSFSVGAHEQYF
. TRBD2 TRBJ2-2 16 TRBV5-8 TGTGCCAGCAGCTACCGGCGGGGGGGGCACATCGGGGAGCTGTTTTTT CASSYRRGGHIGELFF
. . TRBJ1-6 14 TRBV5-5 TGTGCCAGCGGCCCCCCGCGTAATAATTCACCCCTCCACTTT CASGPPRNNSPLHF
. TRBD2 TRBJ2-1 17 TRBV4-1 TGCGCCAGCAGCCAATTGGCTAGCGGGGGGGTCTCAGATGAGCAGTTCTTC CASSQLASGGVSDEQFF
. TRBD2 TRBJ2-7 18 TRBV15 TGTGCCACCAGCAGAGACCTAGCGGGGCTGGACCTCTCCTACGAGCAGTACTTC CATSRDLAGLDLSYEQYF
. . TRBJ2-2 14 TRBV7-9 TGTGCCAGCAGCTTAGGGGGGTCGTCCGGGGAGCTGTTTTTT CASSLGGSSGELFF
. . TRBJ2-7 16 TRBV7-2 TGTGCCAGCAGCCCGCAACACCGGGACGCATCCTACGAGCAGTACTTC CASSPQHRDASYEQYF
few . TRBJ1-2 12 TRBV28 TGTGCCAGCAGTCTGGTAGACTATGGCTACACCTTC CASSLVDYGYTF
. . TRBJ1-5 14 TRBV7-6 TGTGCCAGCAGCTTAGAACAGGGAGATCAGCCCCAGCATTTT CASSLEQGDQPQHF
. TRBD1 TRBJ1-1 17 TRBV28 TGTGCCAGGGCTGTAGGGGGCCACCTCATGAGGAACACTGAAGCTTTCTTT CARAVGGHLMRNTEAFF
. . TRBJ2-7 14 TRBV28 TGTGCCAGCAGTTTCCCAGGGGACATTTACGAGCAGTACTTC CASSFPGDIYEQYF
. . TRBJ2-5 13 TRBV5-1 TGCGCCAGCAGGAGGGAGGCCAAAGAGACCCAGTACTTC CASRREAKETQYF
. . TRBJ1-1 14 TRBV7-2 TGTGCCAGCAGCTTACGTTGGGGGGACACTGAAGCTTTCTTT CASSLRWGDTEAFF
. . TRBJ1-4 11 TRBV6-6 TGTGCCAGCAGTTTTAATGAAAAACTGTTTTTT CASSFNEKLFF
. . TRBJ2-5 15 TRBV5-1 TGCGCCAGCAGCCCCGGGACAAAGGTGGGGGAGACCCAGTACTTC CASSPGTKVGETQYF
. TRBD1 TRBJ1-1 16 TRBV11-2 TGTGCCAGCAGCTTGACAGGGTGGCGGAGCGGCACTGAAGCTTTCTTT CASSLTGWRSGTEAFF
. TRBD1 TRBJ2-3 17 TRBV10-3 TGTGCCATCAGTGAACCCTCGGGACAGGCACACACAGATACGCAGTATTTT CAISEPSGQAHTDTQYF
. . TRBJ2-1 15 TRBV7-3 TGTGCCAGCAGCTTAATGGCAGGACAGTACAATGAGCAGTTCTTC CASSLMAGQYNEQFF
. . TRBJ1-5 13 TRBV6-5 TGTGCCAGCAGTGAAGCAGTCAATCAGCCCCAGCATTTT CASSEAVNQPQHF
. TRBD1 TRBJ1-4 15 TRBV11-3 TGTGCCAGCAGCTTAGAAAGGGGACAGCGGCAAAAACTGTTTTTT CASSLERGQRQKLFF
. . TRBJ2-2 14 TRBV19 TGTGCCAGTAGTTATAATACAGGAACCGGGGAGCTGTTTTTT CASSYNTGTGELFF
. . TRBJ1-2 12 TRBV6-5 TGTGCCGTCAGGGTTTCGGGGTATGGCTACACCTTC CAVRVSGYGYTF
. . TRBJ2-3 14 TRBV7-9 TGTGCCAGCAGCTTAGCGTTGGGGACAGATACGCAGTATTTT CASSLALGTDTQYF
. TRBD1 TRBJ1-2 15 TRBV27 TGTGCCAGCAGTTTACAAACCGGGACAGGGAGGGGCTACACCTTC CASSLQTGTGRGYTF
. . TRBJ2-6 13 TRBV5-1 TGCGCCAGCAGCTTGTCTGGGGCCAACGTCCTGACTTTC CASSLSGANVLTF
. TRBD2 TRBJ2-5 15 TRBV29-1 TGCAGCGTTGACTGGACTAGCGGACCCAAAGAGACCCAGTACTTC CSVDWTSGPKETQYF
few . TRBJ2-1 15 TRBV11-2 TGTGCCAGCAGCTTAGACGGAGTAGCTTACAATGAGCAGTTCTTC CASSLDGVAYNEQFF
. . TRBJ2-2 12 TRBV30 TGTGCCTGGAGTGTTTTTTCCGGGGAGCTGTTTTTT CAWSVFSGELFF
. TRBD1 TRBJ1-2 14 TRBV7-2 TGTGCCAGCAGCCAGGCCGGGACAGGGGGAGGCTACACCTTC CASSQAGTGGGYTF
. TRBD1 TRBJ1-4 15 TRBV28 TGTGCCAGCACCTCGGGACAGGGGATTAATGAAAAACTGTTTTTT CASTSGQGINEKLFF
. TRBD1 TRBJ1-6 14 TRBV25-1 TGTGCCAGCAGGGGGACAGGAATTGATTCACCCCTCCACTTT CASRGTGIDSPLHF
. . TRBJ1-2 16 TRBV5-1 TGCGCCAGCAGCTTTCTACTCGGACAGAGAAGAACAGGCTACACCTTC CASSFLLGQRRTGYTF
few TRBD1 TRBJ2-2 15 TRBV5-1 TGCGCCAGCAGCTTGGGACAGGGGGAAACCGGGGAGCTGTTTTTT CASSLGQGETGELFF
. . TRBJ1-2 14 TRBV2 TGTGCCAGCAGTGAAGAAAGACTGTCTGGGGGCTACACCTTC CASSEERLSGGYTF
. . TRBJ1-2 13 TRBV11-1 TGTGCCAGCAGCTTAGGCAGTCCTTATGGCTACACCTTC CASSLGSPYGYTF
. . TRBJ1-1 15 TRBV28 TGTGCCAGCAGTTTGGGCGGGACTGTGAACACTGAAGCTTTCTTT CASSLGGTVNTEAFF
. TRBD1 TRBJ2-6 18 TRBV28 TGTGCCAGCAGTTTCAGGCCCAGGGGGCGCTCTGGGGCCAACGTCCTGACTTTC CASSFRPRGRSGANVLTF
. . TRBJ1-1 12 TRBV30 TGTGCCTGGAGTGTAGCGAGCACTGAAGCTTTCTTT CAWSVASTEAFF
. . TRBJ2-2 14 TRBV27 TGTGCCAGCAGACCGACCCAACAGTCCGGGGAGCTGTTTTTT CASRPTQQSGELFF